A single sample is the source of the 31 T cell receptor beta chains below, sequenced in a study of tumor-infiltrating lymphocytes in primary liver carcinoma. Researchers drew blood RNA from unsorted whole blood and extracted germline DNA as well. Constant-region priming of about 520 ng total RNA yielded TCR beta cDNA. Sequencing libraries for TCR beta derived from three nested multiplex PCR rounds that used slightly modified ARM-PCR. Researchers ran the first two PCR rounds for 10 cycles each with TRBV1-TRBV30 forward primers and a C-beta reverse primer. MiXCR, run by TCRdb on the multiplex PCR reads, gives a single entry per CDR3 protein. The sample contains fewer than 350,000 distinct CDR3 sequences, roughly 60% of which appear only once. Sequencing was carried out using peripheral blood. All receptors come from a man in his forties or fifties with primary liver carcinoma and hepatitis B virus infection.

About this clonotype itself: One base away lies a much larger clone, so this may be a sequencing read error. The rearrangement uses TRBV4-2 and TRBJ2-1; TRBD2 aligns across 11 bases. CDR1 is LGHNA, CDR2 YNFKEQ, per germline. The CDR3 covers 16 residues. Trimming removed 0 bases from V and 11 bases from J; junction bases left unmatched: 9. Here the CDR3 DNA reads TGTGCCAGCAGCCAAGATAGCGGGAGGGCCGAAGACAAGCAGTTCTTC. Translating it yields CASSQDSGRAEDKQFF.

To note about this clonotype: A much larger clone sits a single nucleotide away, making a read error possible. The chain recombines TRBV10-1 with TRBJ2-1, with 12 positions matching TRBD2. There are 14 residues in the CDR3. Germline lookup yields CDR1 WNHNN and CDR2 SYGVQD (reference sequence). Trimming cost V 10 bases and J 7 bases; bases outside gene matches: 8. The CDR3 DNA is TGCGCCATCTCAACGGGACTAGCGGGTAATGAGCAGTTCTTC. Translation gives CAISTGLAGNEQFF.

As for this clonotype: A junction boundary mismatches the germline segment, possibly from a read error. The chain is built from TRBV11-1 and TRBJ2-3, with D unclear. This CDR3 has 13 amino acids. CDR1 is SGHAT and CDR2 is FQDESV in the germline V gene (reference sequence). The CDR3 protein is CASSLVDRDTQYF. The CDR3 DNA reads as TGCGCCAGCAGCTTGGTGGATCGAGATACCCAGTATTTT.

This rearrangement joins TRBV5-1 to TRBJ1-1, with 10 bases lining up with TRBD1. Trimming cost V 1 base and J 0 bases; bases outside gene matches: 6. The V gene's germline CDR1 is SGHRS and CDR2 YFSETQ. This CDR3 has 17 residues. This CDR3 is CASSLFGTGALNTEAFF. In nucleotides, the CDR3 is TGCGCCAGCAGCTTGTTCGGGACAGGGGCCTTGAACACTGAAGCTTTCTTT.

This clonotype appeared a few times. The V and J genes are TRBV5-1 and TRBJ1-2; D remains unclear. Germline V gene lookup returns CDR1 SGHRS and CDR2 YFSETQ. CDR3 length: 13 amino acids. V was pared by 0 bases and J by 5 bases, with 8 bases between. CDR3 amino acids: CASSLGREYGYTF. The CDR3 bases are TGCGCCAGCAGCTTGGGCCGGGAGTATGGCTACACCTTC.

The V gene is TRBV28, the J gene TRBJ2-7, with TRBD2 matching 10 bases. The CDR3 has 16 residues. V gave up 5 bases and J gave up 10 bases; unmatched junction bases: 17. The germline gives CDR1 MDHEN, CDR2 SYDVKM. CDR3 residues: CASSPPGLADELGQYF. DNA of the CDR3: TGTGCCAGCAGTCCCCCAGGACTAGCGGATGAATTAGGACAGTACTTC.

This clonotype was seen repeatedly, ten times or more. The V gene is TRBV6-2 or TRBV6-3, the J gene TRBJ1-2, with 12 bases aligning to TRBD1. V shed 8 bases and J 8 bases; nucleotides not matched to a gene: 0. CDR1 and CDR2 (germline): MNHEY, SVGEGT. This CDR3 is built from 11 residues. The CDR3 loop is CASGTGGGYTF. CDR3 coding DNA: TGTGCCAGCGGGACAGGGGGCGGCTACACCTTC.

This rearrangement joins TRBV5-4 to TRBJ2-2; the match to TRBD2 covers 7 bases. The CDR3 covers 16 residues. The trim removed 2 bases at V and 4 bases at J, leaving 8 bases unmatched. Germline V lookup: CDR1 SGHNT, CDR2 YYREEE (reference sequence). The CDR3 region has the DNA TGTGCCAGCAGCTTACCGGGACTAACTACCACCGGGGAGCTGTTTTTT. Translating it yields CASSLPGLTTTGELFF.

The gene calls are TRBV7-9 and TRBJ1-4, with D possibly being TRBD1 (5 bases). CDR3 length: 14 residues. V was shortened by 3 bases and J by 5 bases, with 10 bases between the two germline ends. The germline V gene encodes CDR1 SEHNR and CDR2 FQNEAQ (reference sequence). CDR3 region: CASSFGRGNEKLFF. As DNA, the CDR3 is TGTGCCAGCAGCTTTGGACGGGGGAATGAAAAACTGTTTTTT.

This chain joins TRBV5-1 and TRBJ2-1; D possibly corresponds to TRBD2 (5 bases). The CDR3 runs 13 residues. Trimming left V 5 bases short and J 7 bases short, with 13 bases between. From germline, CDR1 is SGHRS and CDR2 YFSETQ. CDR3 amino acids: CASRVGLGNEQFF. Here the CDR3 DNA reads TGCGCCAGCAGGGTCGGACTGGGGAATGAGCAGTTCTTC.

The sample holds many counts of this clonotype. The rearrangement links TRBV5-4 to TRBJ2-3; no definite D call. The CDR3 consists of 13 residues. Trimming left V 1 base short and J 8 bases short, with 11 bases between. Germline CDR1 reads SGHNT; CDR2 reads YYREEE (reference sequence). The CDR3 bases are TGTGCCAGCAGCTTGTTACACGTGGGTACGCAGTATTTT. Its translation: CASSLLHVGTQYF.

For this clonotype: A much larger clone differs by one base, so this may be a read error. The chain uses TRBV12-3 or TRBV12-4 and TRBJ1-2, with D tentatively TRBD1 (6 bases). The CDR3 has 15 amino acids. The CDR3 loop reads CASSLSPGAVNGYIF. The CDR3 nucleotides read TGTGCCAGCAGTTTAAGCCCGGGGGCGGTGAATGGCTACATCTTC.

A remark on this clonotype: This sequence may be a read error, since a much larger clone differs from it by one base. The chain links TRBV6-5 to TRBJ1-6; 8 bases are a match to TRBD1. The V gene's germline CDR1 is MNHEY and CDR2 SVGAGI. The CDR3 spans 14 residues. This chain's CDR3 is CASTPDRGYSPIHF. The CDR3 coding sequence is TGTGCCAGCACCCCAGACAGGGGATATTCACCCATCCACTTT.

This chain links TRBV4-1 with TRBJ2-3; 7 bases agree with TRBD2. Germline V CDR1 and CDR2: MGHRA, YSYEKL. This CDR3 region has 14 residues. With V trimmed by 7 bases and J by 8 bases, 12 bases remained unmatched. CDR3 amino acids: CASTFGRWGGTQYF. CDR3 DNA: TGCGCCAGCACCTTTGGGCGCTGGGGGGGTACGCAGTATTTT.

The chain recombines TRBV10-3 with TRBJ2-5; D is uncertain. Deletions cut 5 bases from V and 3 bases from J, with 10 bases between. Germline CDR1 ENHRY, CDR2 SYGVKD. This CDR3 region has 13 residues. The CDR3 DNA sequence: TGTGCCATCAGTCGAGAAGACAAAGAGACCCAGTACTTC. Translated: CAISREDKETQYF.

Concerning this clonotype: The junction departs from germline at one end; a sequencing error may be responsible. J is TRBJ1-2 and V is TRBV11-3; D is uncertain. CDR3 length: 11 residues. CDR1 is SGHNT and CDR2 is YENEEA in the germline V gene. CDR3 bases: TGTGCCAACAGCCCGGGATGCGGCTACACCTTC. This translates into CANSPGCGYTF.

About this clonotype: With a much larger clone just one base away, this may be a read error. The chain is built from TRBV12-3 or TRBV12-4 and TRBJ2-7; 7 bases fit TRBD2. The length of the CDR3 is 16 residues. After removal of 6 bases from V and 7 bases from J, the junction contained 18 bases not matched to a gene. The CDR3 nucleotides are TGTGCCAGCAGCACCGGGACTGGCGGGAGACCCCGAGAGCAGTACTTC. It is translated as CASSTGTGGRPREQYF.

As for this clonotype: This may be a read error, as it is one base from a much larger clone. The V and J genes are TRBV5-4 and TRBJ2-5, with TRBD1 identical over 10 bases. The CDR3 totals 14 residues. CDR1 is SGHNT and CDR2 is YYREEE in the germline V gene (reference sequence). CDR3 sequence reads: CPSSLGQGQETQYF. As DNA, the CDR3 is TGTCCCAGCAGCTTGGGACAGGGGCAAGAGACCCAGTACTTC.

About this clonotype: This sequence may be a read error, since a much larger clone differs from it by one base. This chain uses TRBV6-1 with TRBJ1-5, with D hard to call. V lost 7 bases and J 2 bases, leaving 12 bases between the germline ends. Germline CDR1 is MNHNS and CDR2 is SASEGT. The CDR3 length is 14 residues. CDR3 residues: CASTVSRGNQPQHF. Written as DNA, the CDR3 is TGTGCCAGCACCGTAAGCCGGGGCAATCAGCCCCAGCATTTT.

For this clonotype: This may arise from a read error, as a much more abundant clone is one base away. The V gene is TRBV6-1, the J gene TRBJ2-3; 7 bases fit TRBD1. The V segment lost 11 bases and the J segment 1 base; nucleotides outside the gene matches: 3. This CDR3 is 12 amino acids long. Germline lookup yields CDR1 MNHNS and CDR2 SASEGT. The CDR3 sequence is CAGGQGTDTQYF. The CDR3 nucleotides read TGTGCCGGTGGACAGGGCACAGATACGCAGTATTTT.

As concerns this clonotype: A read error may explain this, as a much larger clone is one base away. The gene calls are TRBV12-3 or TRBV12-4 and TRBJ1-5; weak D call: TRBD1 (5 bases). The length of the CDR3 is 15 residues. The CDR3 protein is CASSIAGPGGQPRHF. The CDR3 DNA sequence: TGTGCCAGCAGTATTGCCGGGCCCGGGGGTCAGCCCCGGCATTTT.

On this clonotype itself: This clone may be a read error of a much larger clone one base away. V usage is TRBV10-3 and J usage is TRBJ2-5; 9 bases map to TRBD1. CDR3 length: 13 amino acids. The germline V gene has CDR1 ENHRY and CDR2 SYGVKD. CDR3 amino acids: CTVHRGLGETQYF. As DNA, the CDR3 is TGTACCGTCCACAGGGGGCTCGGGGAGACCCAGTACTTC.

Concerning this clonotype itself: It may be a read error: a sequence one base away is much more abundant. It is likely a read error, because the conserved phenylalanine at the end of the CDR3 is missing. The chain recombines TRBV10-3 with TRBJ2-7; D call uncertain. V lost 2 bases, J lost 4 bases, and 9 bases lay in between. The CDR3 totals 13 residues. The V gene's germline CDR1 is ENHRY and CDR2 SYGVKD. The CDR3, as DNA: TGTGCCATCAGTGAGGGGGAACGTTACGAGCAGTACTCC. Translated: CAISEGERYEQYS.

Worth noting for this clonotype: The conserved phenylalanine or tryptophan normally closing the CDR3 is absent here, so this likely arose from a read error. CDR3: CASSGTGKGYEQYL. The CDR3, as DNA: TGCGCCAGCAGCGGGACGGGAAAAGGCTACGAGCAGTACCTC. The V gene is TRBV5-1, the J gene TRBJ2-7; D possibly matches TRBD1 or TRBD2 (5 bases each). V was cut by 4 bases and J by 3 bases, with 14 bases left in between. Germline lookup yields CDR1 SGHRS and CDR2 YFSETQ. The CDR3 spans 14 residues.

About this clonotype: Mismatch with germline at one junction end may stem from a read error. The CDR3: CACSLKVNTEAFF. For the CDR3, the DNA is TGTGCCTGCAGCTTAAAAGTGAACACTGAAGCTTTCTTT. V gene TRBV7-9 combines with J gene TRBJ1-1; D is undetermined. This CDR3 region has 13 residues. The V gene's germline CDR1 is SEHNR and CDR2 FQNEAQ (reference sequence).

The chain recombines TRBV29-1 with TRBJ2-3; D not certain. Germline lookup yields CDR1 SQVTM and CDR2 ANQGSEA. The CDR3 totals 14 residues. The CDR3, as DNA: TGCAACGTCGGAACCTGGCAGATACAAAATACGCAGTATTTT. Residues: CNVGTWQIQNTQYF.

This clonotype was detected once. At one of its ends the junction is not consistent with the germline gene, which may arise from a read error. This chain joins TRBV11-1 and TRBJ2-1; 13 bases match TRBD2. The CDR3 has 15 residues. Germline V gene lookup returns CDR1 SGHAT and CDR2 FQDESV (reference sequence). The CDR3 spells CASRGGLAGDNDQFF. The CDR3 bases are TGTGCCAGCAGAGGCGGACTAGCGGGGGACAATGACCAGTTCTTC. Drawing the rest from reference TRBV11-1 and TRBJ2-1, the complete variable domain is EAEVAQSPRYKITEKSQAVAFWCDPISGHATLYWYRQILGQGPELLVQFQDESVVDDSQLPKDRFSAERLKGVDSTLKIQPAELGDSAMYLCASRGGLAGDNDQFFGPGTRLTVL.

This clonotype has a handful of counts. A much larger clone differs from this one at a single base, so this may be a read error. The rearrangement uses TRBV4-1 and TRBJ2-7; D is unresolved. Germline-derived CDR1 and CDR2 are MGHRA and YSYEKL. The length of the CDR3 is 15 residues. DNA for the CDR3: TGCGCCAGCTGCCAAGATCTTGGAACCGCCTACGAGCAGTACTTC. Translated: CASCQDLGTAYEQYF.

The chain links TRBV7-3 to TRBJ2-1; D is undetermined. V lost 1 base and J lost 7, with 8 bases in between. The germline CDR1 and CDR2 sequences are SGHTA and FQGTGA. This CDR3 spans 13 amino acids. The CDR3 coding sequence is TGTGCCAGCAGCTTAATCGCGCGAAATGAGCAGTTCTTC. It is translated as CASSLIARNEQFF.

The chain combines TRBV10-3 with TRBJ2-3; maybe TRBD1 (5 bases). V was cut by 5 bases and J by 2 bases, with 14 bases left in between. This CDR3 comprises 15 residues. In germline, CDR1 is ENHRY, CDR2 SYGVKD. The CDR3 protein is CAISSREGITDTQYF. In DNA, the CDR3 is TGTGCCATCAGTAGCAGGGAAGGGATCACAGATACGCAGTATTTT.

The chain has TRBV20-1 and TRBJ2-3, with 7 bases fitting TRBD1. With 4 bases clipped from V and 4 bases from J, the junction kept 14 bases outside the gene matches. The length of the CDR3 is 16 residues. Germline V gene sequence: CDR1 DFQATT, CDR2 SNEGSKA (reference sequence). The CDR3 sequence is CSATILTGERADTQYF. The CDR3 DNA reads as TGCAGTGCTACGATACTAACAGGGGAGAGAGCAGATACGCAGTATTTT.